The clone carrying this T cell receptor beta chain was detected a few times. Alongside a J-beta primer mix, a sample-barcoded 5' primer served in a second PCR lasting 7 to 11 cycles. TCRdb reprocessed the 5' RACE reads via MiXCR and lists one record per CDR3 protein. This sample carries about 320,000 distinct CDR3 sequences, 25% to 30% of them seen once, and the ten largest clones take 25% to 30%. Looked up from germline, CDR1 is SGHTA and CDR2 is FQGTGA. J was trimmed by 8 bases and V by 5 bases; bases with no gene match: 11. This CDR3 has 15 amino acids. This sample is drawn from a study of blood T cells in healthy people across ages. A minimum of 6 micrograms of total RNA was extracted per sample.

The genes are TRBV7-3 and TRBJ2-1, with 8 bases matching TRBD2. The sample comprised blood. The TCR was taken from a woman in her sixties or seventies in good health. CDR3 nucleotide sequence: TGTGCCAGCAGCGACGGGGGGGCAGGGGTCGATGAGCAGTTCTTC. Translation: CASSDGGAGVDEQFF.